The rows below give T cell receptor beta chains drawn from one sample of a study of cytomegalovirus exposure and HLA in healthy donors. Assay: immunoSEQ multiplex PCR; the TCRdb copy retains only in-frame clones and omits some. This table holds roughly 110,000 clones. Sequences were obtained from PBMCs. The receptors shown here come from a man between 25 and 39 years old in good health and CMV-seronegative. The CDR3 runs from the conserved cysteine through the conserved F or W. The D gene is left open where the match is weak.

TRBD1 TRBJ1-4 TRBV6-1 15 CASSATGVDGEKLFF TGTGCCAGCAGTGCGACAGGGGTCGATGGTGAAAAACTGTTTTTT
TRBD1 TRBJ1-6 TRBV6-1 15 CASSEVGQGYSPLHF TGTGCCAGCAGTGAAGTCGGACAGGGTTACTCACCCCTCCACTTT
- TRBJ2-5 TRBV19 12 CASSMEGETQYF TGTGCCAGTAGTATGGAGGGCGAGACCCAGTACTTC
TRBD1 TRBJ1-1 TRBV28 13 CAGRGPMNTEAFF TGTGCCGGCAGGGGGCCCATGAACACTGAAGCTTTCTTT
- TRBJ2-4 TRBV5-1 15 CASSLGSVAKNIQYF TGCGCCAGCAGCTTGGGGAGCGTAGCCAAAAACATTCAGTACTTC
TRBD1 TRBJ1-5 TRBV2 13 CASRGTGNQPQHF TGTGCCAGCAGGGGGACAGGGAATCAGCCCCAGCATTTT
- TRBJ1-1 TRBV6-5 12 CASSLPNTEAFF TGTGCCAGCAGCCTCCCTAACACTGAAGCTTTCTTT
- TRBJ1-1 TRBV5-6 13 CASSLIQNTEAFF TGTGCCAGCAGCTTGATTCAGAACACTGAAGCTTTCTTT
- TRBJ1-6 TRBV5-1 13 CASSFGQLSPLHF TGCGCCAGCAGCTTTGGACAGCTTTCACCCCTCCACTTT
TRBD1 TRBJ2-3 TRBV7-2 15 CASSSRTGDRGTQYF TGTGCCAGCAGCTCGCGGACAGGGGACAGGGGTACGCAGTATTTT
TRBD1 TRBJ2-7 TRBV18 14 CASSTGQGDYEQYF TGTGCCAGCTCAACTGGACAGGGGGATTACGAGCAGTACTTC
- TRBJ1-6 TRBV6-4 14 CASSDSREGSPLHF TGTGCCAGCAGTGACTCGAGAGAGGGTTCACCCCTCCACTTT
TRBD1 TRBJ2-3 TRBV11-3 17 CASSLGTGMPPTDTQYF TGTGCCAGCAGCTTAGGGACAGGGATGCCGCCCACAGATACGCAGTATTTT
- TRBJ2-3 TRBV19 17 CASSIGLALLSTDTQYF TGTGCCAGTAGTATCGGGCTAGCACTCCTAAGCACAGATACGCAGTATTTT
TRBD2 TRBJ2-3 TRBV14 14 CASSEAGYTDTQYF TGTGCCAGCAGTGAAGCGGGGTACACAGATACGCAGTATTTT
TRBD2 TRBJ2-5 TRBV18 16 CASSLQRGGFGETQYF TGTGCCAGCTCACTTCAGCGGGGGGGCTTTGGAGAGACCCAGTACTTC
- TRBJ2-6 TRBV25-1 13 CASSRSGANVLTF TGTGCCAGCAGCCGCTCTGGGGCCAACGTCCTGACTTTC